This T cell receptor beta chain was captured in a study of identical twins. This clonotype was counted at least ten times. The CDR3 covers 16 residues. Trimming pared 5 bases from V and 0 bases from J, leaving 13 bases between. A template switching step contributed a universal primer site, while unique molecular identifiers were present in the cDNA. TCRdb itself ran the 5' RACE reads through MiXCR, one entry per CDR3 protein. The sample includes approximately 600,000 distinct CDR3 sequences, just over 7% of them seen just once. The same sample was also studied in work on yellow fever vaccine responses in identical twins. That paper states: The authors reported partly convergent, partly personalized vaccine responses in identical twins.

The receptor was derived from a woman under 30 in good health. The sequenced sample consisted of PBMCs. The chain has TRBV12-3 or TRBV12-4 and TRBJ2-2; the D gene is possibly TRBD1 (7 bases). In DNA form, the CDR3 reads TGTGCCAGCAGTCACACAGGGGACTCGAACACCGGGGAGCTGTTTTTT. Its protein product is CASSHTGDSNTGELFF.